This TCR beta chain was observed in a study of blood T cell repertoires in COVID-19. Study background: Samples representing acute and convalescent COVID-19 were sourced from the United States, Italy and Spain. Sample material is recorded as cDNA or gDNA derived from T cells, B-cell-depleted T cells, or PBMCs.

Germline V CDR1 and CDR2: SEHNR, FQNEAQ (reference sequence). V was cut by 1 base and J by 4 bases, with 10 bases left in between. This CDR3 spans 15 amino acids. Per the original data handling: Amplification from reference gene primers served as the basis for estimated nucleated cell counts. Profiled with immunoSEQ multiplex PCR; TCRdb holds only in-frame clones, not every one. The V and J calls and clone size are taken from that table; D and trimming were inferred from the DNA. The sample comprises around 160,000 clones, approximately 86% of which are singletons, and around 3.1% rests with the top ten.

Sequencing was carried out using peripheral blood. J is TRBJ1-4 and V is TRBV7-9; no definite D call. This sequence originates from a middle-aged woman with active or convalescent COVID-19. This chain's CDR3 is CASSLVGRGNEKLFF. In DNA, the CDR3 is TGTGCCAGCAGCTTAGTAGGGCGGGGTAATGAAAAACTGTTTTTT.